Listed here is a single T cell receptor (beta chain). Its antigen is currently not known. Base-call qualities are not available, and no considerably larger clone is one nucleotide away. The sample belongs to a study of blood T cells in healthy people across ages (dated by TCRdb to about 2015). Background on the whole study: Template switching captured roughly one uniquely barcoded TCR beta cDNA molecule per two T cells in model experiments. Two additional independent replicas of 1 million unique cDNA reads from the same blood draw were analyzed for two donors (one aged 18 to 29 and one aged 80 or older). The donors were split into four age groups: young (average 16 years), middle-aged (roughly 42), aged (over 55) and long-lived (roughly 80). Using deep sequencing normalized with unique cDNA molecular identifiers, the study measured how TCR beta repertoire diversity changes with age. To avoid experimental bias, donors of different ages were randomly spread across the sequencing lanes.

Points the paper makes about the study in general: Bulk unsorted PBMC profiling prevented conclusive comparison of naive and antigen-experienced compartments. Donor CMV infection status was unknown, potentially confounding age-related changes in expanded clonotypes. Compared with the aged group, the long-lived group had more naive CD4+ T cells, fewer expanded clones and increased TCR diversity, suggesting age selection. Estimates of total diversity based on one million sequenced T cells were considered lower bounds and underestimates. There was a strong correlation between observed TCR beta diversity and the percentage of naive T cells measured by flow cytometry. Observed TCR beta diversity per million T cells fell roughly linearly with age, and a significant reduction was already apparent by age around 44.

The CDR3 contains 13 residues, cysteine and phenylalanine counted. The CDR3 DNA has 39 bases and is translated from base 1. The germline V gene (reference sequence) gives CDR1 as DFQATT and CDR2 as SNEGSKA. Library method: 5' RACE. Data came from an Illumina HiSeq 2500. The second PCR ran for about 6 to 12 cycles and used a J-beta primer mix along with a sample-barcoded 5' primer. Each TCR beta cDNA molecule received a unique molecular identifier from a template-switch 5' adaptor carrying 12 random nucleotides. Each sample yielded at least 2.5 million CDR3-containing paired-end reads. All of the RNA was converted into first-strand cDNA using the Mint cDNA synthesis kit, with a TRBC-specific oligonucleotide serving as the primer. Following uracil-DNA glycosylase treatment, a first 18-cycle PCR with universal primers M1SS and BC2_uni_R was performed on all cDNA. The paper's data handling went like this. Normalization of each sample was performed by random selection of 1 million high-quality reads, each carrying a distinct molecular identifier. Instead of being binned into consensus sequences, reads with shared molecular identifiers were discarded. CDR3 identification, clonotype clustering and error correction used MiTCR with a Q25 quality threshold and the strictest error-elimination algorithm. A nonparametric unseen species model with Euler transformation was used to estimate a lower bound on total TCR beta diversity. In-frame beta chains were kept once TCRdb had trimmed the public reads at Q25 with fastp and called clones with MiXCR. Records with the same CDR3 protein are collapsed into one entry carrying the most frequent genes and DNA. TCRdb assigned the V and J calls; the authors' analysis was not used. The table for this sample lists 650,000 to 1,000,000 distinct CDR3 sequences; about 36% of them were counted only once. Jointly, the top ten make up 10% to 15% of the sample.

The roughly 38 donors, aged roughly 6 to 90 years, were systemically healthy Caucasian individuals from Russia. Each donor gave about 11 milliliters of peripheral blood, drawn into EDTA-treated Vacutainer tubes. PBMCs were isolated by Ficoll-Paque density-gradient centrifugation, with at least 7 million obtained per sample. Trizol reagent was used to extract total RNA from PBMCs, with at least 6 micrograms per sample. For every donor, an aliquot of PBMCs went through flow cytometry to measure the percentages of naive CD45RAhigh/CD27high T cells. What was sequenced was blood. Rearrangement joined TRBV20-1 to TRBJ2-5, with the D gene call left open. The J call is uncertain, as TRBJ2-7 better fits the DNA end. This clonotype was sampled from a young man in good health. Here is the DNA: TGCAGTGCTAGAGGGCTAAGGGAAAGCGAGCAGTACTTC. It specifies CSARGLRESEQYF.